Listed below are T cell receptor beta chains from one sample, sequenced in a study of blood T cell repertoires in COVID-19. Sequenced by immunoSEQ multiplex PCR; TCRdb stores in-frame clones only, minus some. The sample lists roughly 46,000 clones, 75% to 90% seen once, with about 7% in the top ten. The sample was peripheral blood. The receptors originated from a man aged 55-75 years with active COVID-19. The CDR3 runs from the conserved cysteine through the conserved F or W. The D gene is left open where the match is weak. Not all rows give a size; the values are once, few, many and, for expanded clones, a class.

j_gene	v_gene	abundance	d_gene	CDR3aa	CDR3nt
TRBJ2-7	TRBV6-5	few	-	CASSYLLGGYEQYF	TGTGCCAGCAGTTACTTACTCGGGGGCTACGAGCAGTACTTC
TRBJ1-3	TRBV9	-	TRBD1	CASSVTGGAGNTIYF	TGTGCCAGCAGCGTTACAGGGGGAGCGGGAAACACCATATATTTT
TRBJ2-3	TRBV29-1	-	TRBD2	CSVEGTSGSIDTQYF	TGCAGCGTTGAGGGGACTAGCGGGAGCATAGATACGCAGTATTTT
TRBJ1-2	TRBV7-2	-	TRBD1	CASSRRTGATNYGYTF	TGTGCCAGCAGCCGGAGGACAGGGGCGACTAACTATGGCTACACCTTC
TRBJ2-7	TRBV10-3	once	TRBD2	CAISDGTSNEQYF	TGTGCCATCAGTGATGGGACTAGCAACGAGCAGTACTTC
TRBJ2-3	TRBV29-1	-	TRBD2	CSVEDPSGRLGTQYF	TGCAGCGTTGAAGACCCTAGCGGGAGATTGGGTACGCAGTATTTT
TRBJ2-7	TRBV6-5	once	TRBD1	CASSYSDRGAYEQYF	TGTGCCAGCAGTTACTCGGACAGGGGGGCCTACGAGCAGTACTTC
TRBJ2-2	TRBV2	-	TRBD2	CASSEVAGGPGGELFF	TGTGCCAGCAGTGAAGTAGCGGGAGGGCCAGGCGGGGAGCTGTTTTTT
TRBJ2-3	TRBV28	-	TRBD2	CASSLGTRGVWTQYF	TGTGCCAGCAGTTTAGGGACTCGGGGGGTCTGGACGCAGTATTTT
TRBJ1-5	TRBV28	-	-	CASSLTLRQISNQPQHF	TGTGCCAGCAGTTTAACCCTGCGACAGATTAGCAATCAGCCCCAGCATTTT
TRBJ2-4	TRBV7-2	once	TRBD1	CASSSDRGVGIQYF	TGTGCCAGCAGCTCGGACAGGGGAGTTGGCATTCAGTACTTC
TRBJ2-1	TRBV11-3	-	TRBD2	CASSLVAGGYNEQFF	TGTGCCAGCAGCTTAGTAGCGGGGGGGTACAATGAGCAGTTCTTC
TRBJ1-1	TRBV6-5	-	-	CASSRTGIIEAFF	TGTGCCAGCAGTCGCACAGGGATTATTGAAGCTTTCTTT
TRBJ2-5	TRBV28	-	TRBD2	CASSLWASGSRETQYF	TGTGCCAGCAGTTTATGGGCTAGCGGGAGTAGGGAGACCCAGTACTTC
TRBJ2-1	TRBV19	-	TRBD2	CATIPRGRRDEQFF	TGTGCCACCATCCCCCGCGGGAGAAGGGATGAGCAGTTCTTC
TRBJ2-1	TRBV11-2	-	TRBD2	CASSLEAGEYNEQFF	TGTGCCAGCAGCTTAGAGGCGGGGGAGTACAATGAGCAGTTCTTC
TRBJ2-7	TRBV27	few	-	CASSPDTSYEQYF	TGTGCCAGCAGTCCGGACACCTCCTACGAGCAGTACTTC
TRBJ2-7	TRBV5-1	-	-	CASSLGLRDGGYEQYF	TGCGCCAGCAGCTTGGGGCTCCGCGACGGAGGCTACGAGCAGTACTTC
TRBJ2-1	TRBV29-1	-	-	CSVDNEQFF	TGCAGCGTCGACAATGAGCAGTTCTTC
TRBJ2-3	TRBV5-1	-	TRBD2	CASSMRFSGRGDTQYF	TGCGCCAGCAGCATGCGCTTTAGCGGGAGGGGTGATACGCAGTATTTT
TRBJ2-5	TRBV19	-	TRBD1	CASRDRNQETQYF	TGTGCCAGTAGGGACAGGAACCAAGAGACCCAGTACTTC
TRBJ2-3	TRBV18	-	-	CASSPRGFSSTDTQYF	TGTGCCAGCTCACCACGCGGCTTCTCTAGCACAGATACGCAGTATTTT
TRBJ2-7	TRBV19	-	-	CASSRGIYEQYF	TGTGCCAGTTCCCGCGGGATCTACGAGCAGTACTTC
TRBJ2-2	TRBV3-1/TRBV3-2	-	-	CASSEDIRDNLGNTGELFF	TGTGCCAGCAGCGAGGACATCCGGGACAACCTAGGGAACACCGGGGAGCTGTTTTTT
TRBJ2-1	TRBV29-1	-	TRBD1	CSVEGQPQFF	TGCAGCGTTGAGGGACAGCCTCAGTTCTTC
TRBJ2-2	TRBV10-3	-	TRBD2	CAISPGGQNTGELFF	TGTGCCATCAGTCCGGGGGGGCAGAATACCGGGGAGCTGTTTTTT
TRBJ2-1	TRBV30	once	-	CAWSRGNEQFF	TGTGCCTGGAGCCGAGGAAATGAGCAGTTCTTC
TRBJ1-4	TRBV4-2	-	TRBD1	CASSLFTLGGDFEKLFF	TGTGCCAGCAGCCTGTTCACGCTAGGGGGCGATTTTGAAAAACTGTTTTTT
TRBJ2-7	TRBV6-5	-	-	CASSNSKPPYEQYF	TGTGCCAGCAGCAACTCAAAACCCCCCTACGAGCAGTACTTC